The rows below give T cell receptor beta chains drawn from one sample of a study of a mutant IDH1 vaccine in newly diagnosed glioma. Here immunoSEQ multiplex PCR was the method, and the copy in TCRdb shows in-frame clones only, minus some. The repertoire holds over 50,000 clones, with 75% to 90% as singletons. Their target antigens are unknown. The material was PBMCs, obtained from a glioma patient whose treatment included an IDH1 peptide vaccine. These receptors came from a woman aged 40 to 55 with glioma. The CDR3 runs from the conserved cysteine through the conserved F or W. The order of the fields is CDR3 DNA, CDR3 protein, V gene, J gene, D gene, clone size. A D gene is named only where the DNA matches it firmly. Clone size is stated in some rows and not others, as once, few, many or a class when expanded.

DNA: TGTGCCAGCAGCTTGGACAGGGGCGGGTATCAGCCCCAGCATTTT; CDR3: CASSLDRGGYQPQHF; V: TRBV7-2; J: TRBJ1-5; D: TRBD1; size: .
DNA: TGTGCCAGCAGTTACGGGGGGTCCTACGAGCAGTACTTC; CDR3: CASSYGGSYEQYF; V: TRBV6-5; J: TRBJ2-7; D: .; size: .
DNA: TGTGCCAGCAGCTTAGCTCTAGGCGGGAACACTGAAGCTTTCTTT; CDR3: CASSLALGGNTEAFF; V: TRBV7-9; J: TRBJ1-1; D: .; size: .
DNA: TGTGCCAGCAGTGAGGCCGGGGCCAACGTCCTGACTTTC; CDR3: CASSEAGANVLTF; V: TRBV25-1; J: TRBJ2-6; D: .; size: .
DNA: TGTGCCAGCAGCCCTCTGATGGGCTACGAGCAGTACTTC; CDR3: CASSPLMGYEQYF; V: TRBV7-2; J: TRBJ2-7; D: .; size: .
DNA: TGTGCCAGCAGCTTACCGGGCAGTCCCTATGGCTACACCTTC; CDR3: CASSLPGSPYGYTF; V: TRBV7-8; J: TRBJ1-2; D: .; size: .
DNA: TGTGCCAGCAGTTTAACGCCAGATCTTTCACCCCTCCACTTT; CDR3: CASSLTPDLSPLHF; V: TRBV27; J: TRBJ1-6; D: .; size: once
DNA: TGTGCCAGCAGCCGCGGAGAGGCGGCACGGGCTTTCTTT; CDR3: CASSRGEAARAFF; V: TRBV6-5; J: TRBJ1-1; D: .; size: .
DNA: TGTGCCAGCAGGGAGACTAGCGGGACAAACATTCAGTACTTC; CDR3: CASRETSGTNIQYF; V: TRBV2; J: TRBJ2-4; D: TRBD2; size: .
DNA: TGCGCCAGCAGTGAAGCACAAGCTAATGAAAAACTGTTTTTT; CDR3: CASSEAQANEKLFF; V: TRBV10-2; J: TRBJ1-4; D: .; size: once
DNA: TGCGCCAGCAGCCGGGAGTTCAATCAGCCCCAGCATTTT; CDR3: CASSREFNQPQHF; V: TRBV4-3; J: TRBJ1-5; D: .; size: .
DNA: TGTGCCAGCAGTTTTAGCAGGACAACTAATGAAAAACTGTTTTTT; CDR3: CASSFSRTTNEKLFF; V: TRBV6-5; J: TRBJ1-4; D: .; size: .
DNA: TGTGCCAGCAGCGCATCACGGGCCAATCAGCCCCAGCATTTT; CDR3: CASSASRANQPQHF; V: TRBV6-1; J: TRBJ1-5; D: .; size: .
DNA: TGCGCCAGCAGCCTTCGGGGGCTAGCGGGACCGGACTTGGGGGACGAGCAGTACTTC; CDR3: CASSLRGLAGPDLGDEQYF; V: TRBV5-1; J: TRBJ2-7; D: TRBD2; size: .
DNA: TGCAGCGTAGGACAGGGACAGAACACTGAAGCTTTCTTT; CDR3: CSVGQGQNTEAFF; V: TRBV29-1; J: TRBJ1-1; D: TRBD1; size: .
DNA: TGTGCCAGCGCGGGACTAGCGAGATACAATGAGCAGTTCTTC; CDR3: CASAGLARYNEQFF; V: TRBV19; J: TRBJ2-1; D: TRBD2; size: .
DNA: TGCGCCAGCAGCCAAGATAGAAGACTAGCGCAGGGCTACGAGCAGTACTTC; CDR3: CASSQDRRLAQGYEQYF; V: TRBV4-1; J: TRBJ2-7; D: TRBD2; size: .
DNA: TGTGCCAGCAGCTGGGACCGGACAGATACGCAGTATTTT; CDR3: CASSWDRTDTQYF; V: TRBV5-4; J: TRBJ2-3; D: .; size: .
DNA: TGTGCCAGCTCACCAGGGACAGGAAACTATGGCTACACCTTC; CDR3: CASSPGTGNYGYTF; V: TRBV18; J: TRBJ1-2; D: TRBD1; size: .
DNA: TGTGCCAGCACCCGAAGGGGGACTAGCTTCACAGATACGCAGTATTTT; CDR3: CASTRRGTSFTDTQYF; V: TRBV2; J: TRBJ2-3; D: TRBD2; size: .
DNA: TGTGCCAGCAGCGATCAGGGACAGACCTCCGAAGGCTACACCTTC; CDR3: CASSDQGQTSEGYTF; V: TRBV9; J: TRBJ1-2; D: TRBD1; size: once
DNA: TGTGCCAGCAGCTTGGCATCCGTCGGAACTAATGAAAAACTGTTTTTT; CDR3: CASSLASVGTNEKLFF; V: TRBV5-5; J: TRBJ1-4; D: .; size: .
DNA: TGTGCCAGCAGCTTGGGGCCAAGTGAGGGTGATCAGCCCCAGCATTTT; CDR3: CASSLGPSEGDQPQHF; V: TRBV5-4; J: TRBJ1-5; D: .; size: .
DNA: TGCGCCAGCAGGGAGGACAGGGGAATCGTCTACGAGCAGTACTTC; CDR3: CASREDRGIVYEQYF; V: TRBV5-1; J: TRBJ2-7; D: TRBD1; size: few
DNA: TGTGCCAGCAGCCGACCCCCGGGACTAGCGGGAGATACGCAGTATTTT; CDR3: CASSRPPGLAGDTQYF; V: TRBV4-2; J: TRBJ2-3; D: TRBD2; size: .
DNA: TGCGCCAGCAGCGGCGGGAGCAATGAGCAGTTCTTC; CDR3: CASSGGSNEQFF; V: TRBV5-1; J: TRBJ2-1; D: TRBD2; size: .
DNA: TGTGCCAGCAGCCGAGGGTACGGGGTTAGCTCCTACGAGCAGTACTTC; CDR3: CASSRGYGVSSYEQYF; V: TRBV7-9; J: TRBJ2-7; D: .; size: few
DNA: TGTGCCAGCAGGAGGCAAACCGGGGAGCTGTTTTTT; CDR3: CASRRQTGELFF; V: TRBV6-6; J: TRBJ2-2; D: .; size: .
DNA: TGTGCCAGCTCATTATATGGCTACACCTTC; CDR3: CASSLYGYTF; V: TRBV5-8; J: TRBJ1-2; D: .; size: .
DNA: TGTGCCAGCAGTGAAGCGCTTCGGGGGGAAGCCAAAAACATTCAGTACTTC; CDR3: CASSEALRGEAKNIQYF; V: TRBV2; J: TRBJ2-4; D: TRBD2; size: .
DNA: TGTGCCAGCACTCAACCACCCCGGGGGGAAAAACTGTTTTTT; CDR3: CASTQPPRGEKLFF; V: TRBV6-1; J: TRBJ1-4; D: .; size: .
DNA: TGTGCCAGCACCTCGGACAGGGGCTACGAGCAGTACTTC; CDR3: CASTSDRGYEQYF; V: TRBV25-1; J: TRBJ2-7; D: TRBD1; size: once
DNA: TGTGCCAGCCAGACAGGGGGCGGGCTCCAGGACACTGAAGCTTTCTTT; CDR3: CASQTGGGLQDTEAFF; V: TRBV5-4; J: TRBJ1-1; D: TRBD1; size: .
DNA: TGTGCCAGCAGTGAAGTGGTACAGGGCAATTCACCCCTCCACTTT; CDR3: CASSEVVQGNSPLHF; V: TRBV6-1; J: TRBJ1-6; D: .; size: once
DNA: TGTGCCAGCAGCGTTACGGCGAACACTGAAGCTTTCTTT; CDR3: CASSVTANTEAFF; V: TRBV9; J: TRBJ1-1; D: .; size: .
DNA: TGCGCCAGCAGCTCAGGACTAGCGGGAGAGACCCAGTACTTC; CDR3: CASSSGLAGETQYF; V: TRBV5-1; J: TRBJ2-5; D: TRBD2; size: .
DNA: TGTGCCAGCAGCTTGGGACAGGGGATCGGGGGCTACACCTTC; CDR3: CASSLGQGIGGYTF; V: TRBV5-4; J: TRBJ1-2; D: TRBD1; size: .
DNA: TGCGCCAGCAGCCAAGTTGGAAACACCATATATTTT; CDR3: CASSQVGNTIYF; V: TRBV4-1; J: TRBJ1-3; D: .; size: .
DNA: TGTGCCAGCAGTTACTCGCCTTCCCACCAGTTAGACATTCAGTACTTC; CDR3: CASSYSPSHQLDIQYF; V: TRBV6-5; J: TRBJ2-4; D: .; size: .
DNA: TGTGCCAGCAGCTTAAGGGGGGCTGAAGCTTTCTTT; CDR3: CASSLRGAEAFF; V: TRBV7-2; J: TRBJ1-1; D: .; size: .
DNA: TGTGCCAGTAGGCTTGGGGGCACCGGATTCACCGGGGAGCTGTTTTTT; CDR3: CASRLGGTGFTGELFF; V: TRBV19; J: TRBJ2-2; D: .; size: .
DNA: TGTGCCAGTAGTATTTCCGCGGGCTACGAGCAGTACTTC; CDR3: CASSISAGYEQYF; V: TRBV19; J: TRBJ2-7; D: .; size: .
DNA: TGTGCCAGCAGCTTAGCCGAGGGCGGCCCCATGAATGAAAAACTGTTTTTT; CDR3: CASSLAEGGPMNEKLFF; V: TRBV7-9; J: TRBJ1-4; D: .; size: .
DNA: TGTGCCAGCAGCCCCCAATGGAACACTGAAGCTTTCTTT; CDR3: CASSPQWNTEAFF; V: TRBV7-9; J: TRBJ1-1; D: .; size: .
DNA: TGTGCCAGCTCACCAGCCCACGTCCCGCAGGGTTACGAGCAGTACTTC; CDR3: CASSPAHVPQGYEQYF; V: TRBV18; J: TRBJ2-7; D: .; size: .
DNA: TGTGCCAGCAGCCACAAGACTAGCGGGGAAGGCATTCAGTACTTC; CDR3: CASSHKTSGEGIQYF; V: TRBV4-2; J: TRBJ2-4; D: TRBD2; size: .
DNA: TGTGCCAGCAGCCCCTCCAGATTGGCGGGAGTTGGCGGGGAGCTGTTTTTT; CDR3: CASSPSRLAGVGGELFF; V: TRBV7-9; J: TRBJ2-2; D: TRBD2; size: medium-sized
DNA: TGCGCCAGCAGCTTGGGTACAGCCGCATTCACCATCCATGGCTACACCTTC; CDR3: CASSLGTAAFTIHGYTF; V: TRBV5-1; J: TRBJ1-2; D: .; size: .